This T cell receptor (beta chain) was observed in a study of blood T cell repertoires in COVID-19. Study overall: PBMCs, B-cell-depleted T cells, or T cells were the source of the cDNA or gDNA that made up the material.

Sequencing used immunoSEQ multiplex PCR; TCRdb keeps in-frame clones, though not all of them. The repertoire holds fewer than 350,000 clones, with around nine tenths as singletons. This CDR3 comprises 15 residues. V shed 4 bases and J 7 bases; nucleotides not matched to a gene: 12. Germline assignment: CDR1 LNHDA and CDR2 SQIVND (reference sequence). The sample taken for sequencing was PBMCs or T cells enriched from blood (not recorded which). The gene calls are TRBV19 and TRBJ2-7; 8 bases are a match to TRBD2. This clonotype was obtained from a woman aged 40 to 50 who had recovered from COVID-19. CDR3 region: CASSTPGLGIREQYF. In nucleotides, the CDR3 is TGTGCCAGTAGTACCCCGGGACTAGGAATCAGGGAGCAGTACTTC.